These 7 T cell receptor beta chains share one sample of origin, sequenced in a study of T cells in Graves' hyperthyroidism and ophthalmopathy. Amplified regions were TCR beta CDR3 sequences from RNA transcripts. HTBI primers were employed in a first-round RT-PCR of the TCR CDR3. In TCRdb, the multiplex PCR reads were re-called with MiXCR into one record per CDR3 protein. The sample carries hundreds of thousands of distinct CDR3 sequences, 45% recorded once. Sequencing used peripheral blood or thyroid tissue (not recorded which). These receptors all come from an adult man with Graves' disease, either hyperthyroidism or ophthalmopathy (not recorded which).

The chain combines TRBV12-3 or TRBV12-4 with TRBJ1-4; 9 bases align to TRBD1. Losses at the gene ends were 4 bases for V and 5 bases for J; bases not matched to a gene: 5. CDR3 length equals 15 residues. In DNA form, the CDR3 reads TGTGCCAGCAGTTACCAGACAGGGGGGAATGAAAAACTGTTTTTT. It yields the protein CASSYQTGGNEKLFF.

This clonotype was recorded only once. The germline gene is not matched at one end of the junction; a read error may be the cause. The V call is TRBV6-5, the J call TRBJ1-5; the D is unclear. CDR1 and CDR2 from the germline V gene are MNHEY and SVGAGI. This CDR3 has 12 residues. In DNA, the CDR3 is TGTGCCATCAGTTACCCGGCTCAGCCCCAGCATTTT. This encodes CAISYPAQPQHF.

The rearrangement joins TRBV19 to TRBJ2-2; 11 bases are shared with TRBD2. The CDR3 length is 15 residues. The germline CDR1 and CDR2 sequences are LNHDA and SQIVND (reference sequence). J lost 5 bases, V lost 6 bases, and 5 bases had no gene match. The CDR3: CASRARTSGTGELFF. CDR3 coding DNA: TGTGCCAGTAGAGCTAGGACTAGCGGGACCGGGGAGCTGTTTTTT.

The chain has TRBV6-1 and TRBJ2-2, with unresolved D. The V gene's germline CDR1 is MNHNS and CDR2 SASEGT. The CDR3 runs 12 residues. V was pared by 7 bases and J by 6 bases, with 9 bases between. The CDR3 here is CASKIGAGELFF. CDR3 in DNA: TGTGCCAGCAAGATTGGAGCCGGGGAGCTGTTTTTT.

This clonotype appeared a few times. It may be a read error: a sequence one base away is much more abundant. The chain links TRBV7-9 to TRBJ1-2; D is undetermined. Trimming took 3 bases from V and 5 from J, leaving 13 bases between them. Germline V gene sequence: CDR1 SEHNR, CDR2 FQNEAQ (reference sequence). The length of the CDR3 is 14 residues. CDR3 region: CASSLEKVLYGYTF. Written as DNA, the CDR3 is TGTGCCAGCAGCTTGGAGAAGGTTCTGTATGGCTACACCTTC.

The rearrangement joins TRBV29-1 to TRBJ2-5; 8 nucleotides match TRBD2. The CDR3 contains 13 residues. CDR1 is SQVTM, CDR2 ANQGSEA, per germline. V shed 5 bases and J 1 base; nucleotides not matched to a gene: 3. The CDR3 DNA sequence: TGCAGCGTTTCCGGGGGGGGCCAAGAGACCCAGTACTTC. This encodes CSVSGGGQETQYF.

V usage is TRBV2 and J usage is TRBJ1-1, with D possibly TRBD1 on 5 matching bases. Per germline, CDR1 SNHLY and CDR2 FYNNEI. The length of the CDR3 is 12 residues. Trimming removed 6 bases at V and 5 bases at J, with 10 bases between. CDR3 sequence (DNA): TGTGCCAGCAGCCAGGGAAAAACTGAAGCTTTCTTT. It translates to CASSQGKTEAFF.